This entry lists 11 T cell receptor beta chains sequenced from one sample in a study of blood T cell repertoires in COVID-19. Using immunoSEQ multiplex PCR, the repertoire was profiled, and TCRdb retains in-frame clones only, with some absent. The repertoire has over 25,000 clones, around 90% of them found once; the top ten carry 15% to 20%. The sequenced sample was peripheral blood. The receptors originated from a man between 65 and 85 years old with acute or convalescent COVID-19.

J is TRBJ1-4 and V is TRBV5-8; no clear D. Germline assignment: CDR1 SGHTS and CDR2 YDEGEE. CDR3 size: 14 residues. Trimming cost V 2 bases and J 4 bases, with 9 bases left between them. The CDR3 sequence is CASSFRVHNEKLFF. CDR3 nucleotides: TGTGCCAGCAGCTTCCGGGTTCATAATGAAAAACTGTTTTTT.

The table lists this clone with a count of one. The chain recombines TRBV28 with TRBJ1-1; TRBD1 matches at 9 bases. The J segment lost 1 base and the V segment lost 6 bases, leaving 6 bases of the junction unmatched. The CDR3 loop spans 15 amino acids. CDR1 MDHEN and CDR2 SYDVKM come from the germline V gene. The CDR3 loop reads CASRPNRGRNTEAFF. The CDR3, as DNA: TGTGCCAGCAGGCCCAACAGGGGGCGGAACACTGAAGCTTTCTTT.

The chain couples TRBV4-1 to TRBJ2-1; 8 bases align to TRBD1. CDR3 size: 17 residues. The V and J ends lost 4 bases and 4 bases, in that order; junction bases with no gene match: 12. Germline CDR1 reads MGHRA; CDR2 reads YSYEKL. CDR3 sequence reads: CASSLPDRVLSYNEQFF. The CDR3 DNA reads as TGCGCCAGCAGCCTACCGGACAGGGTTCTAAGTTACAATGAGCAGTTCTTC.

This rearrangement joins TRBV6-4 to TRBJ1-1, with 7 bases lining up with TRBD1. V dropped 2 bases and J dropped 5; count of bases not matched to a gene: 2. The germline CDR1 and CDR2 sequences are MRHNA and SNTAGT. CDR3 size: 13 residues. CDR3: CASSDQQGTEAFF. CDR3 in DNA: TGTGCCAGCAGTGACCAACAGGGGACTGAAGCTTTCTTT.

This clone was seen only once. The chain links TRBV2 to TRBJ2-5; TRBD2 agrees at 10 bases. The germline gives CDR1 SNHLY, CDR2 FYNNEI. The CDR3 runs 14 residues. Losses at the gene ends were 8 bases for V and 3 bases for J; bases not matched to a gene: 6. CDR3 DNA sequence: TGTGCCAGCCAATTAGCGGGAGGCGAAGAGACCCAGTACTTC. It specifies CASQLAGGEETQYF.

Here the CDR3 reads CASSPGTGGNEQFF. For the CDR3, the DNA is TGTGCCAGCAGTCCCGGGACAGGGGGGAATGAGCAGTTCTTC. The J gene is TRBJ2-1, the V gene TRBV6-4; 11 positions agree with TRBD1. The CDR3 spans 14 residues. V gave up 5 bases and J gave up 7 bases; unmatched junction bases: 4. CDR1 MRHNA and CDR2 SNTAGT come from the germline V gene.

This chain joins TRBV5-4 and TRBJ2-1; D is possibly TRBD1 (5 bases). The germline V gene has CDR1 SGHNT and CDR2 YYREEE (reference sequence). The CDR3 has 15 amino acids. The V gene lost 0 bases and the J gene lost 7 bases, with 14 bases spanning the gap. The CDR3 DNA reads TGTGCCAGCAGCTTGGCCGGCAGGGCAGGGAATGAGCAGTTCTTC. Its protein is CASSLAGRAGNEQFF.

V and J are TRBV6-6 and TRBJ2-2; maybe TRBD1 (5 bases). CDR3 length: 15 residues. Germline V gives CDR1 MNHNY, CDR2 SVGAGI (reference sequence). Trimming cost V 5 bases and J 1 base, with 11 bases left between them. The CDR3 bases are TGTGCCAGCAGTCTAGGGGTACAGAACACCGGGGAGCTGTTTTTT. Its translation is CASSLGVQNTGELFF.

The CDR3 is CASSKRQVTYNEQFF. CDR3 nucleotides: TGTGCCAGCAGCAAGAGACAGGTGACCTACAATGAGCAGTTCTTC. The gene calls are TRBV7-9 and TRBJ2-1, with D possibly being TRBD1 (6 bases). The germline CDR1 and CDR2 sequences are SEHNR and FQNEAQ (reference sequence). The ends were cut back, 5 bases at V and 2 bases at J, with 13 bases in the middle. The CDR3 runs 15 residues.

J is TRBJ2-7 and V is TRBV6-2 or TRBV6-3, with TRBD1 as a possible D gene (5 bases). Per germline, CDR1 MNHEY and CDR2 SVGEGT. This CDR3 contains 13 residues. V dropped 2 bases and J dropped 3 bases, with 8 bases sitting between them. CDR3 loop: CASSYIQGYEQYF. The CDR3 nucleotides are TGTGCCAGCAGTTACATTCAGGGCTACGAGCAGTACTTC.

The chain has TRBV14 and TRBJ1-2, with D uncertain. CDR3 length: 12 residues. With 4 bases removed from V and 4 bases from J, the gap between germline ends came to 7 bases. CDR1 and CDR2 (germline): SGHDN, FVKESK. The CDR3 DNA reads TGTGCCAGCAGCCGTAGCGTCTATGGCTACACCTTC. It yields the protein CASSRSVYGYTF.